A selection of T cell receptor beta chains follows, all from one sample in a study of Ad26.COV2.S vaccination and SARS-CoV-2 variants. Generated by immunoSEQ multiplex PCR, the TCRdb table keeps only in-frame clones and is missing some. Of roughly 330,000 clones listed, roughly 88% are singletons. The sequencing here drew on peripheral blood, taken in a trial of Ad26.COV2.S vaccine versus placebo. These receptor sequences come from a person between 18 and 65 years old who received the Ad26.COV2.S COVID-19 vaccine or a placebo. The CDR3 runs from the conserved cysteine through the conserved F or W. D genes are given only for firm matches. Clone size, where shown, is once, few, many, or a class for clones that have expanded.

CDR3aa: CATSRGLAGGSAYNEQFF
CDR3nt: TGTGCCACCAGCAGAGGACTAGCGGGAGGGTCCGCCTACAATGAGCAGTTCTTC
abundance: NA
v_gene: TRBV15
d_gene: TRBD2
j_gene: TRBJ2-1

CDR3aa: CSVDRDRTNYGYTF
CDR3nt: TGCAGCGTTGACCGCGACAGAACTAACTATGGCTACACCTTC
abundance: NA
v_gene: TRBV29-1
d_gene: NA
j_gene: TRBJ1-2

CDR3aa: CASSQRSGGDTDTQYF
CDR3nt: TGTGCCAGCAGCCAACGTAGCGGGGGGGATACAGATACGCAGTATTTT
abundance: NA
v_gene: TRBV3-1/TRBV3-2
d_gene: TRBD2
j_gene: TRBJ2-3

CDR3aa: CASSRPATGLAGPTDTQYF
CDR3nt: TGTGCCAGCTCACGGCCCGCAACCGGACTAGCGGGACCCACAGATACGCAGTATTTT
abundance: NA
v_gene: TRBV18
d_gene: TRBD2
j_gene: TRBJ2-3

CDR3aa: CASSQDFVYGYTF
CDR3nt: TGTGCCAGCAGCCAGGATTTTGTGTATGGCTACACCTTC
abundance: NA
v_gene: TRBV7-2
d_gene: NA
j_gene: TRBJ1-2

CDR3aa: CAWSVLANGAAGAFF
CDR3nt: TGTGCCTGGAGTGTACTAGCGAATGGGGCAGCAGGAGCTTTCTTT
abundance: NA
v_gene: TRBV30
d_gene: NA
j_gene: TRBJ1-1

CDR3aa: CASSEGARGGNEQFF
CDR3nt: TGTGCCAGCAGTGAAGGGGCCAGGGGGGGGAATGAGCAGTTCTTC
abundance: NA
v_gene: TRBV6-1
d_gene: NA
j_gene: TRBJ2-1

CDR3aa: CASSLALGVDTEAFF
CDR3nt: TGTGCCAGCAGCTTAGCCCTGGGAGTCGACACTGAAGCTTTCTTT
abundance: NA
v_gene: TRBV7-9
d_gene: NA
j_gene: TRBJ1-1

CDR3aa: CASSLSGTEAFF
CDR3nt: TGTGCCAGCAGCTTATCGGGGACTGAAGCTTTCTTT
abundance: NA
v_gene: TRBV11-3
d_gene: NA
j_gene: TRBJ1-1

CDR3aa: CASSIQGPGTDTQYF
CDR3nt: TGTGCCAGCAGCATACAGGGGCCAGGCACAGATACGCAGTATTTT
abundance: NA
v_gene: TRBV7-2
d_gene: TRBD1
j_gene: TRBJ2-3

CDR3aa: CASTLRGDRGGYTF
CDR3nt: TGTGCCAGTACCCTACGGGGGGACAGAGGAGGCTACACCTTC
abundance: NA
v_gene: TRBV19
d_gene: TRBD1
j_gene: TRBJ1-2

CDR3aa: CASSIYRQNTGELFF
CDR3nt: TGTGCCAGTAGTATATATAGACAAAACACCGGGGAGCTGTTTTTT
abundance: NA
v_gene: TRBV19
d_gene: NA
j_gene: TRBJ2-2

CDR3aa: CASSPLRDSDSPLHF
CDR3nt: TGTGCCAGCTCACCACTCAGGGATTCGGATTCACCCCTCCACTTT
abundance: NA
v_gene: TRBV18
d_gene: NA
j_gene: TRBJ1-6

CDR3aa: CASSGGYTEAFF
CDR3nt: TGTGCCAGTAGTGGCGGATACACTGAAGCTTTCTTT
abundance: NA
v_gene: TRBV19
d_gene: NA
j_gene: TRBJ1-1

CDR3aa: CASSQENPEQETQYF
CDR3nt: TGTGCCAGCAGCCAAGAGAATCCTGAACAAGAGACCCAGTACTTC
abundance: NA
v_gene: TRBV3-1/TRBV3-2
d_gene: NA
j_gene: TRBJ2-5

CDR3aa: CASVTEYNEQFF
CDR3nt: TGTGCCAGCGTGACAGAATACAATGAGCAGTTCTTC
abundance: NA
v_gene: TRBV7-9
d_gene: NA
j_gene: TRBJ2-1

CDR3aa: CASSLYHAGEYQETQYF
CDR3nt: TGTGCCAGCAGCTTATACCACGCAGGGGAGTACCAAGAGACCCAGTACTTC
abundance: NA
v_gene: TRBV7-6
d_gene: NA
j_gene: TRBJ2-5

CDR3aa: CASSQVARDSLYGYTF
CDR3nt: TGTGCCAGCAGCCAAGTTGCCCGGGACAGTCTCTATGGCTACACCTTC
abundance: NA
v_gene: TRBV3-1/TRBV3-2
d_gene: TRBD1
j_gene: TRBJ1-2

CDR3aa: CASSPGTLMTDTQYF
CDR3nt: TGTGCCAGCAGTCCCGGGACCCTAATGACAGATACGCAGTATTTT
abundance: NA
v_gene: TRBV27
d_gene: NA
j_gene: TRBJ2-3

CDR3aa: CASSKSPQGGNTEAFF
CDR3nt: TGCGCCAGCAGCAAGTCCCCACAGGGAGGGAACACTGAAGCTTTCTTT
abundance: NA
v_gene: TRBV4-3
d_gene: NA
j_gene: TRBJ1-1

CDR3aa: CATSRDSGDTGNTIYF
CDR3nt: TGTGCCACCAGCAGAGATTCGGGCGATACTGGAAACACCATATATTTT
abundance: NA
v_gene: TRBV15
d_gene: NA
j_gene: TRBJ1-3

CDR3aa: CASSFRDRFEKLFF
CDR3nt: TGTGCCAGCAGCTTCAGGGACAGGTTTGAAAAACTGTTTTTT
abundance: NA
v_gene: TRBV7-2
d_gene: TRBD1
j_gene: TRBJ1-4

CDR3aa: CASSYSKQGVTDTQYF
CDR3nt: TGTGCCAGCAGTTATTCGAAGCAGGGAGTGACAGATACGCAGTATTTT
abundance: NA
v_gene: TRBV6-9
d_gene: NA
j_gene: TRBJ2-3

CDR3aa: CASSMGDSYTDTQYF
CDR3nt: TGTGCCAGTAGTATGGGGGACAGCTACACAGATACGCAGTATTTT
abundance: medium-sized
v_gene: TRBV19
d_gene: TRBD1
j_gene: TRBJ2-3

CDR3aa: CASSRQETQYF
CDR3nt: TGTGCCAGCAGCCGCCAAGAGACCCAGTACTTC
abundance: NA
v_gene: TRBV5-6
d_gene: NA
j_gene: TRBJ2-5

CDR3aa: CASSYGGSYNEQFF
CDR3nt: TGTGCCAGCAGCTACGGGGGATCCTACAATGAGCAGTTCTTC
abundance: NA
v_gene: TRBV11-3
d_gene: NA
j_gene: TRBJ2-1

CDR3aa: CASSRDRGTEAFF
CDR3nt: TGTGCCAGCAGCCGTGACAGGGGTACTGAAGCTTTCTTT
abundance: NA
v_gene: TRBV12-3/TRBV12-4
d_gene: TRBD1
j_gene: TRBJ1-1

CDR3aa: CASSSTGKLNYGYTF
CDR3nt: TGTGCCAGCAGTTCAACAGGGAAACTTAACTATGGCTACACCTTC
abundance: NA
v_gene: TRBV28
d_gene: NA
j_gene: TRBJ1-2

CDR3aa: CASSPLPPGQGNEKLFF
CDR3nt: TGCGCCAGCAGCCCCCTTCCTCCAGGGCAGGGTAATGAAAAACTGTTTTTT
abundance: NA
v_gene: TRBV5-1
d_gene: NA
j_gene: TRBJ1-4

CDR3aa: CASSQERPRKTSGETQYF
CDR3nt: TGTGCCAGCAGCCAAGAACGACCCAGAAAAACGTCCGGAGAGACCCAGTACTTC
abundance: NA
v_gene: TRBV3-1/TRBV3-2
d_gene: NA
j_gene: TRBJ2-5

CDR3aa: CASSFSTGPRPTGELFF
CDR3nt: TGCGCCAGCAGCTTTTCCACAGGGCCCAGGCCCACCGGGGAGCTGTTTTTT
abundance: NA
v_gene: TRBV10-1
d_gene: NA
j_gene: TRBJ2-2

CDR3aa: CASSPWSQETQYF
CDR3nt: TGTGCCAGCAGCCCCTGGAGCCAAGAGACCCAGTACTTC
abundance: NA
v_gene: TRBV14
d_gene: NA
j_gene: TRBJ2-5

CDR3aa: CATSREAIGRYTEAFF
CDR3nt: TGTGCCACCAGCAGAGAGGCAATAGGTCGATACACTGAAGCTTTCTTT
abundance: NA
v_gene: TRBV15
d_gene: NA
j_gene: TRBJ1-1

CDR3aa: CASTQEESGANVLTF
CDR3nt: TGTGCCTCAACTCAAGAAGAATCTGGGGCCAACGTCCTGACTTTC
abundance: NA
v_gene: TRBV6-5
d_gene: NA
j_gene: TRBJ2-6

CDR3aa: CASSQEVNQPQHF
CDR3nt: TGCGCCAGCAGCCAAGAGGTTAATCAGCCCCAGCATTTT
abundance: NA
v_gene: TRBV4-3
d_gene: NA
j_gene: TRBJ1-5

CDR3aa: CASSLGQGAGGTEAFF
CDR3nt: TGTGCCAGCAGCTTGGGGCAGGGGGCAGGGGGGACTGAAGCTTTCTTT
abundance: NA
v_gene: TRBV11-3
d_gene: TRBD1
j_gene: TRBJ1-1

CDR3aa: CASSGTLNTGNTIYF
CDR3nt: TGTGCCAGTAGCGGGACACTGAACACTGGAAACACCATATATTTT
abundance: NA
v_gene: TRBV19
d_gene: NA
j_gene: TRBJ1-3